This TCR beta chain was retrieved from a study of cytomegalovirus exposure and HLA in healthy donors. As to this clone: The antigen is undetermined.

Overall study results and limits: Researchers catalogued over 150 TCR beta chains as cytomegalovirus-associated. Across donors, most TCRs were seen rarely, yet some public ones were widespread.

With 60 Vbeta and 13 Jbeta primers, the PCR was carried out. TCRdb's copy holds only in-frame clones and misses some; the assay was immunoSEQ multiplex PCR. The sample includes a few hundred thousand clones, just over 70% of them seen just once. The CDR3 contains 15 residues. From germline, CDR1 is KGHSH and CDR2 LQKENI. The V gene lost 0 bases and the J gene lost 7 bases, with 13 bases spanning the gap. This TCR came from a female donor in good health and CMV-seronegative. The sequencing input was PBMCs. This chain joins TRBV18 and TRBJ2-1, with TRBD1 as a possible D gene (6 bases). CDR3 region: CASSPPVGAQNEQFF. CDR3 DNA sequence: TGTGCCAGCTCACCACCGGTGGGGGCGCAAAATGAGCAGTTCTTC.